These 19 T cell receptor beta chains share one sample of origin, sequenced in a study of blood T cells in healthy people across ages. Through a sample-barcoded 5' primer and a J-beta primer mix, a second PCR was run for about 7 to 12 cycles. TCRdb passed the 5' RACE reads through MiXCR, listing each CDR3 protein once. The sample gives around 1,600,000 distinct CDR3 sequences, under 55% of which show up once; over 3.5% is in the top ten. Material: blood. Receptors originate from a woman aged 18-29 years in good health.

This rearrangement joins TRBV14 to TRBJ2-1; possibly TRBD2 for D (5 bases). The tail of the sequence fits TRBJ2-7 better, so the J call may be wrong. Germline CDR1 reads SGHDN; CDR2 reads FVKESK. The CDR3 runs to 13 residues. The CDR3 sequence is CASWASSHNEQYF. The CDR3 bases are TGTGCCAGCTGGGCTAGCTCCCACAATGAGCAGTACTTC.

CDR3 protein: CASSFSRGSVHEQFF. The DNA for the CDR3 is TGTGCCAGCAGCTTTTCACGGGGTTCCGTCCATGAGCAGTTCTTC. The V call is TRBV7-2, the J call TRBJ2-1, with D possibly being TRBD2 (5 bases). Per the germline V gene, CDR1 is SGHTA and CDR2 is FQGNSA. The CDR3 runs to 15 residues. Trimming took 3 bases from V and 8 from J, leaving 17 bases between them. Together with reference TRBV7-2 and TRBJ2-1, the CDR3 gives the full variable domain: GAGVSQSPSNKVTEKGKDVELRCDPISGHTALYWYRQSLGQGLEFLIYFQGNSAPDKSGLPSDRFSAERTGGSVSTLTIQRTQQEDSAVYLCASSFSRGSVHEQFFGPGTRLTVL.

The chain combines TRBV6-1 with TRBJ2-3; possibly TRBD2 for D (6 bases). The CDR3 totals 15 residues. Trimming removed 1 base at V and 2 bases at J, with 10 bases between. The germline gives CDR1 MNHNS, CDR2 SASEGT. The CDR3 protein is CASSEVILATDTQYF. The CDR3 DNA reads TGTGCCAGCAGTGAAGTAATACTAGCCACAGATACGCAGTATTTT.

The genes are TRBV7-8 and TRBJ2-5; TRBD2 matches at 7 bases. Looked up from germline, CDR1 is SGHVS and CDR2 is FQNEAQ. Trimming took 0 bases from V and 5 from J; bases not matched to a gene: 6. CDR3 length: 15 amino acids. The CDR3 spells CASSLATAGFETQYF. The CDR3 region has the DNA TGTGCCAGCAGCTTAGCCACAGCGGGGTTCGAGACCCAGTACTTC. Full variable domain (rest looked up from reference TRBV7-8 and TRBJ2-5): GAGVSQSPRYKVAKRGQDVALRCDPISGHVSLFWYQQALGQGPEFLTYFQNEAQLDKSGLPSDRFFAERPEGSVSTLKIQRTQQEDSAVYLCASSLATAGFETQYFGPGTRLLVL.

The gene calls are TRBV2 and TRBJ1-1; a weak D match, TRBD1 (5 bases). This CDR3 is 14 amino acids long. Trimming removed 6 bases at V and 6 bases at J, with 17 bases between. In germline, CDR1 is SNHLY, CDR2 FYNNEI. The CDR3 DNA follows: TGTGCCAGCAGCGACAGTTTTAAGGGCGCTGAAGCTTTCTTT. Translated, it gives CASSDSFKGAEAFF. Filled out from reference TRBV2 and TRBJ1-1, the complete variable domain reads EPEVTQTPSHQVTQMGQEVILRCVPISNHLYFYWYRQILGQKVEFLVSFYNNEISEKSEIFDDQFSVERPDGSNFTLKIRSTKLEDSAMYFCASSDSFKGAEAFFGQGTRLTVV.

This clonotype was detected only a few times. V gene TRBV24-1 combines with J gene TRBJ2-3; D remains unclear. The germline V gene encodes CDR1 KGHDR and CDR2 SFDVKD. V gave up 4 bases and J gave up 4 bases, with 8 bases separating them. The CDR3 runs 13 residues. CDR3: CATSEYYADTQYF. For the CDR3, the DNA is TGTGCCACCAGTGAATACTACGCAGATACGCAGTATTTT.

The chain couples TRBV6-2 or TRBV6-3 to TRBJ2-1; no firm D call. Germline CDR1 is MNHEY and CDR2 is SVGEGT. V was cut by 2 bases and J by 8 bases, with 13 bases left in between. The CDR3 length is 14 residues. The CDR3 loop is CASSYETSWDEQFF. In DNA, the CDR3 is TGTGCCAGCAGTTACGAGACCTCGTGGGATGAGCAGTTCTTC.

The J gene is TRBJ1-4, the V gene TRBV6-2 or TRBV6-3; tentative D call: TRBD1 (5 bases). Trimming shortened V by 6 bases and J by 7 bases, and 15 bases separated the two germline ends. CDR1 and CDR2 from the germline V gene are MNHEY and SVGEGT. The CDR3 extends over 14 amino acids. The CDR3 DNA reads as TGTGCCAGCAGCCGCCGTTCGGGGCGTGAAAAACTGTTTTTT. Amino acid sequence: CASSRRSGREKLFF.

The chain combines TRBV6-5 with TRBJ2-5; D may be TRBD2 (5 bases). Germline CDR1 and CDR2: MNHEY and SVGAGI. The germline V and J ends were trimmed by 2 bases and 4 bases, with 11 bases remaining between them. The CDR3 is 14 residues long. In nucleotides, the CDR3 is TGTGCCAGCAGTTACGAATTCGGGGTAGAGACCCAGTACTTC. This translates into CASSYEFGVETQYF.

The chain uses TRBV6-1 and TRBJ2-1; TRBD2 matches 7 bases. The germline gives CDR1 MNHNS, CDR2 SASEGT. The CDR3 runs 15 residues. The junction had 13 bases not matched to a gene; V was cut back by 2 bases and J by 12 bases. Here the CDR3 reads CASSERGGRAGLQFF. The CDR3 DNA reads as TGTGCCAGCAGTGAAAGAGGAGGGAGGGCCGGTCTGCAGTTCTTC.

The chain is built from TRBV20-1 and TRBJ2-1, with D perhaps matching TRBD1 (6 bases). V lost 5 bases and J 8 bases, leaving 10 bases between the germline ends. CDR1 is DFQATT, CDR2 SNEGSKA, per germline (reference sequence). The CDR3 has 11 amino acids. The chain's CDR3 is CSADRSYEQFF. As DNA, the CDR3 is TGCAGTGCTGACAGGTCCTATGAGCAGTTCTTC.

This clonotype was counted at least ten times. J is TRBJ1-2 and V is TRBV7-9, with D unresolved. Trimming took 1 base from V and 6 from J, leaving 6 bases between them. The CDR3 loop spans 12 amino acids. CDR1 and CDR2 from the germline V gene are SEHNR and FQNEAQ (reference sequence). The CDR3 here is CASSLGADGYTF. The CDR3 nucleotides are TGTGCCAGCAGCTTAGGGGCGGATGGCTACACCTTC.

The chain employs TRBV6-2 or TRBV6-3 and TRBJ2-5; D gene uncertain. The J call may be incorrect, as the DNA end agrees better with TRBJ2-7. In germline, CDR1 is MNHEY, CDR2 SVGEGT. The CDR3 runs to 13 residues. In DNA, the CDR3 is TGTGCCAGCAGTTACTCGAATACTTACGAGCAGTACTTC. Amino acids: CASSYSNTYEQYF.

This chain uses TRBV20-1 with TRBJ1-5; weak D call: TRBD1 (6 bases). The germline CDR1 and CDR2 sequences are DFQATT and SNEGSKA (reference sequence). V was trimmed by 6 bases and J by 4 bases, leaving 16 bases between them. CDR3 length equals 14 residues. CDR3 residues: CSAQPGQSNQPQHF. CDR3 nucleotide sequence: TGCAGTGCCCAACCCGGACAGTCAAATCAGCCCCAGCATTTT.

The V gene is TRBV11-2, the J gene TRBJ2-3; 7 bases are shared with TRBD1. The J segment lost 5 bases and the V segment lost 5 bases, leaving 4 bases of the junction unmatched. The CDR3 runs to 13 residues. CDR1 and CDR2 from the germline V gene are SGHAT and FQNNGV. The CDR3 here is CASSPGQQDTQYF. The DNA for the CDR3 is TGTGCCAGCAGCCCGGGACAGCAAGATACGCAGTATTTT. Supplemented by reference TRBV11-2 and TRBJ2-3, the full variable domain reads EAGVAQSPRYKIIEKRQSVAFWCNPISGHATLYWYQQILGQGPKLLIQFQNNGVVDDSQLPKDRFSAERLKGVDSTLKIQPAKLEDSAVYLCASSPGQQDTQYFGPGTRLTVL.

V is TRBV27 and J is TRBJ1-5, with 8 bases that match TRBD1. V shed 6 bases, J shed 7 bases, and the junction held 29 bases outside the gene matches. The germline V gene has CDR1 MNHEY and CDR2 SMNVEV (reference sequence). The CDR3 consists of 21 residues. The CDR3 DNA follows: TGTGCCAGCAGCACGATAGCTCGAACAGGGGGGACGACTCGATTCTTGCAGCCCCAGCATTTT. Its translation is CASSTIARTGGTTRFLQPQHF.

For the CDR3, the DNA is TGCAGTGCTAGAGATGGCCGGGCCAGCTCCTACGAGCAGTACTTC. It translates to CSARDGRASSYEQYF. The V and J genes are TRBV20-1 and TRBJ2-7, with D unresolved. This CDR3 spans 15 amino acids. Germline values: CDR1 DFQATT, CDR2 SNEGSKA (reference sequence). V lost 0 bases, J lost 0 bases, and 12 bases lay in between.

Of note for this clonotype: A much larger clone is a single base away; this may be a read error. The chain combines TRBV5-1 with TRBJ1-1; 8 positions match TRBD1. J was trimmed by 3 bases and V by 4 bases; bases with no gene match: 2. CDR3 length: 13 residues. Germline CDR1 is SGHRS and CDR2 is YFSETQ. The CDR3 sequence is CASSETGDTEAFF. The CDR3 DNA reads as TGCGCCAGCAGCGAGACAGGGGACACTGAAGCTTTCTTT.

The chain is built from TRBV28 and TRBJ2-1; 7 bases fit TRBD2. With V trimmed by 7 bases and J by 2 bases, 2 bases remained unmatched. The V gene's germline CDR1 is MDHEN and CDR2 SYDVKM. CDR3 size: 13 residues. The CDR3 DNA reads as TGTGCCAGCACCAGCGGGACCTACAATGAGCAGTTCTTC. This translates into CASTSGTYNEQFF.